This T cell receptor (beta chain) was recorded in a study of technical replicates of blood from a few donors. Germline V gene sequence: CDR1 SGDLS, CDR2 YYNGEE. Trimming took off 0 bases at V and 0 bases at J, with 8 bases between the two ends. CDR3 length: 15 residues. Method: immunoSEQ multiplex PCR; TCRdb's copy keeps in-frame clones and lacks some. The profile shows about 79,000 clones, 75% to 95% of them singletons. The rearrangement joins TRBV9 to TRBJ2-3, with D possibly being TRBD2 (5 bases). The TCR originated in a human donor in good health. Some clones in this sample may be carry-over from other donors' samples. The sequencing input was T cells isolated from PBMCs. The CDR3 region is CASSVDLASTDTQYF. The CDR3 DNA is TGTGCCAGCAGCGTAGACCTAGCTAGCACAGATACGCAGTATTTT.